This T cell receptor (beta chain) was sequenced for a study of OX40 agonist ivuxolimab in advanced cancers. Study in general: Melanoma, hepatocellular carcinoma, head and neck or renal cell cancer occurred in dose-escalation patients. Prior anti-PD-1, anti-PD-L1 or anti-CTLA-4 therapy was allowed; about 39% had some.

Findings and caveats of the study: In CD8+ T cells, expanded clones were on average more numerous than in CD4+.

The method was immunoSEQ multiplex PCR; TCRdb's version includes in-frame clones alone and lacks a portion of them. The sample holds 100,000 to 130,000 clones, 85% to 95% seen once. Any history of autoimmune disease or systemic immunosuppression disqualified patients. V was shortened by 10 bases and J by 5 bases, with 16 bases between the two germline ends. Germline loops: CDR1 KGHSH, CDR2 LQKENI. The CDR3 length is 13 residues. Regarding this clone: Its antigen is not known.

This specimen consisted of CD4+ or CD8+ T cells sorted from blood, obtained in a trial of the OX40 agonist ivuxolimab. This receptor was obtained from an adult with an advanced solid tumor such as melanoma, head and neck, liver or kidney cancer. This chain uses TRBV18 with TRBJ2-3; a possible D gene is TRBD2 (6 bases). The CDR3 nucleotides are TGTGCCACGTCGGTGGGAGGAGGAGATACGCAGTATTTT. Protein: CATSVGGGDTQYF.